A selection of T cell receptor beta chains follows, all from one sample in a study of T cell responses to AZD1222 COVID-19 vaccine. TCRdb keeps only in-frame clones here, not all; method: immunoSEQ multiplex PCR. The sample has 130,000 or so clones; 85% to 95% are singletons. Source: peripheral blood, taken on day 0 of AZD1222 vaccination. The receptors were sampled from an adult in good health. Each CDR3 is given with its conserved first and last residue. Each record gives: CDR3 length, V gene, clone size, J gene, D gene, CDR3 protein, CDR3 DNA. A D gene is named only where the DNA matches it firmly. Clone size is not always given. Where it is, it says once, few, many or a class for expanded clones.

18,TRBV6-2/TRBV6-3,.,TRBJ1-5,.,CASSYSTGEGLGNQPQHF,TGTGCCAGCAGTTACTCGACGGGAGAGGGGCTTGGCAATCAGCCCCAGCATTTT
13,TRBV4-3,once,TRBJ1-1,.,CASSQESRLEAFF,TGCGCCAGCAGCCAAGAAAGCAGGCTAGAAGCTTTCTTT
13,TRBV15,once,TRBJ1-4,.,CATSRGRDEKLFF,TGTGCCACCAGCAGAGGCAGGGACGAAAAACTGTTTTTT
13,TRBV28,.,TRBJ1-5,.,CASSSGDFQPQHF,TGTGCCAGCAGTTCAGGGGATTTCCAGCCCCAGCATTTT
13,TRBV11-3,.,TRBJ2-3,TRBD1,CASSLTGVDTQYF,TGTGCCAGCAGCTTGACAGGGGTCGATACGCAGTATTTT
14,TRBV27,.,TRBJ2-2,.,CASTAGLYTGELFF,TGTGCCAGCACTGCGGGCCTGTACACCGGGGAGCTGTTTTTT
14,TRBV7-3,.,TRBJ2-3,TRBD1,CASSMGQSTDTQYF,TGTGCCAGCAGCATGGGACAGAGCACAGATACGCAGTATTTT
12,TRBV7-9,.,TRBJ1-1,.,CASSLAMADAFF,TGTGCCAGCAGCTTAGCTATGGCCGATGCTTTCTTT
14,TRBV30,.,TRBJ2-7,.,CAWSLPDRTYEQYF,TGTGCCTGGAGTCTTCCCGACAGGACCTACGAGCAGTACTTC
14,TRBV7-3,.,TRBJ1-6,.,CASSLGGTNSPLHF,TGTGCCAGCAGCTTGGGGGGGACAAATTCACCCCTCCACTTT
15,TRBV6-2/TRBV6-3,.,TRBJ2-6,.,CASSTALGGANVLTF,TGTGCCAGCAGCACCGCGTTGGGGGGGGCCAACGTCCTGACTTTC
10,TRBV20-1,once,TRBJ1-1,.,CSKRQSEAFF,TGCAGCAAGAGACAGTCTGAAGCTTTCTTT
15,TRBV19,.,TRBJ1-3,.,CASSPGTSAGNTIYF,TGTGCCAGTAGTCCCGGGACGTCGGCAGGAAACACCATATATTTT
17,TRBV4-3,.,TRBJ1-2,.,CASSQDWANPTMDGYTF,TGCGCCAGCAGCCAAGATTGGGCAAACCCTACGATGGATGGCTACACCTTC
14,TRBV27,.,TRBJ2-2,TRBD2,CAAGTSWNTGELFF,TGTGCCGCAGGGACTAGCTGGAACACCGGGGAGCTGTTTTTT
14,TRBV12-2,.,TRBJ2-7,.,CASRSGRDSYEQYF,TGTGCAAGTCGCTCTGGACGGGACTCCTACGAGCAGTACTTC
16,TRBV7-4,.,TRBJ2-2,.,CASSLRQWELGGELFF,TGTGCCAGCAGCTTAAGGCAGTGGGAACTAGGCGGGGAGCTGTTTTTT
15,TRBV4-2,.,TRBJ2-3,.,CASSRSPLGADTQYF,TGTGCCAGCAGCCGTAGTCCTCTAGGAGCAGATACGCAGTATTTT
15,TRBV30,.,TRBJ2-7,TRBD2,CAWSGVGTSGYEQYF,TGTGCCTGGAGTGGGGTGGGGACTAGCGGTTACGAGCAGTACTTC
16,TRBV30,.,TRBJ2-2,.,CAWSLLPWIDTGELFF,TGTGCCTGGAGCCTACTCCCTTGGATTGACACCGGGGAGCTGTTTTTT
15,TRBV6-5,.,TRBJ2-7,TRBD2,CASSYSLAGVYEQYF,TGTGCCAGCAGTTACTCTCTAGCGGGAGTGTACGAGCAGTACTTC
13,TRBV28,.,TRBJ1-2,TRBD1,CASSPGTGYGYTF,TGTGCCAGCAGCCCTGGGACAGGGTATGGCTACACCTTC
15,TRBV19,.,TRBJ2-2,.,CASSIGRVNTGELFF,TGTGCCAGTAGTATCGGCAGGGTGAACACCGGGGAGCTGTTTTTT
15,TRBV27,.,TRBJ1-2,.,CASRVTGADNYGYTF,TGTGCCAGCAGAGTGACGGGGGCGGATAACTATGGCTACACCTTC
15,TRBV27,.,TRBJ2-7,.,CASSLAGTTGYEQYF,TGTGCCAGCAGTTTGGCCGGGACCACCGGCTACGAGCAGTACTTC
15,TRBV5-1,once,TRBJ2-6,TRBD1,CASSSTGAGANVLTF,TGCGCCAGCAGCTCGACAGGGGCTGGGGCCAACGTCCTGACTTTC
15,TRBV7-9,.,TRBJ2-1,TRBD1,CASSLGTGGLNEQFF,TGTGCCAGCAGCTTAGGAACAGGGGGCCTCAATGAGCAGTTCTTC
15,TRBV11-3,.,TRBJ2-1,.,CASSFRPSAHNEQFF,TGTGCCAGCAGCTTTCGGCCTAGCGCCCACAATGAGCAGTTCTTC
14,TRBV30,once,TRBJ1-6,.,CAWSVGWGMSPLHF,TGTGCCTGGAGTGTAGGGTGGGGCATGTCACCCCTCCACTTT
13,TRBV5-8,.,TRBJ1-1,.,CASSFLALTEAFF,TGTGCCAGCAGCTTCTTGGCTTTAACTGAAGCTTTCTTT
16,TRBV4-2,.,TRBJ2-7,TRBD2,CASSQERGGLAEEQYF,TGTGCCAGCAGCCAAGAAAGGGGAGGACTAGCTGAGGAGCAGTACTTC
17,TRBV28,.,TRBJ2-3,.,CASSSADGRAGTDTQYF,TGTGCCAGCAGTTCCGCCGACGGACGCGCTGGCACAGATACGCAGTATTTT
14,TRBV30,.,TRBJ2-4,TRBD2,CAWSVAGATNIQYF,TGTGCCTGGAGTGTAGCGGGAGCCACAAACATTCAGTACTTC
14,TRBV10-3,.,TRBJ2-3,TRBD2,CAIKLAGGTDTQYF,TGTGCCATCAAACTAGCGGGAGGGACAGATACGCAGTATTTT
15,TRBV28,.,TRBJ1-1,.,CATYQDKAGNTEAFF,TGTGCCACCTACCAGGACAAAGCCGGGAACACTGAAGCTTTCTTT
14,TRBV7-2,.,TRBJ2-1,.,CASSYPRKGNEQFF,TGTGCCAGCAGCTACCCCCGGAAGGGTAATGAGCAGTTCTTC
15,TRBV3-1/TRBV3-2,.,TRBJ2-3,.,CASSQGWISTDTQYF,TGTGCCAGCAGCCAAGGGTGGATTAGCACAGATACGCAGTATTTT
12,TRBV27,.,TRBJ1-2,.,CASSGSGDGYTF,TGTGCCAGCAGCGGATCAGGGGATGGCTACACCTTC
19,TRBV6-2/TRBV6-3,.,TRBJ1-4,.,CASSYSSPYGRATNEKLFF,TGTGCCAGCAGTTACTCGAGTCCTTACGGACGGGCAACTAATGAAAAACTGTTTTTT
15,TRBV6-6,.,TRBJ1-2,.,CASSTQGLANYGYTF,TGTGCCAGCAGTACGCAGGGGCTGGCTAACTATGGCTACACCTTC
15,TRBV19,once,TRBJ1-6,.,CASSDIQGRNSPLHF,TGTGCCAGTAGTGATATTCAGGGGAGGAATTCACCCCTCCACTTT
17,TRBV7-2,.,TRBJ2-1,TRBD2,CASSLARLAGLYNEQFF,TGTGCCAGCAGCTTAGCGAGACTAGCGGGACTTTACAATGAGCAGTTCTTC
15,TRBV19,.,TRBJ1-3,.,CASSNQGGFGNTIYF,TGTGCCAGTAGCAACCAAGGGGGATTTGGAAACACCATATATTTT
12,TRBV2,.,TRBJ1-2,TRBD1,CASRGQVYGYTF,TGTGCCAGCAGGGGACAGGTCTATGGCTACACCTTC
16,TRBV4-3,.,TRBJ2-1,.,CASSQDDPGPYNEQFF,TGCGCCAGCAGCCAAGATGACCCTGGGCCTTACAATGAGCAGTTCTTC
15,TRBV2,few,TRBJ1-3,.,CASSELAGAGNTIYF,TGTGCCAGCAGTGAATTGGCAGGGGCTGGAAACACCATATATTTT
13,TRBV7-2,.,TRBJ1-4,.,CASTIRGREKLFF,TGTGCCAGCACCATACGGGGGAGGGAAAAACTGTTTTTT
14,TRBV10-3,.,TRBJ1-5,.,CAISTGLSNQPQHF,TGTGCCATCAGCACAGGGTTAAGCAATCAGCCCCAGCATTTT
15,TRBV6-5,few,TRBJ1-3,TRBD1,CASRLKGAEGNTIYF,TGTGCCAGCAGATTGAAGGGGGCGGAAGGAAACACCATATATTTT
15,TRBV6-2/TRBV6-3,.,TRBJ2-1,.,CASSYGVASYNEQFF,TGTGCCAGCAGTTACGGGGTAGCTTCTTACAATGAGCAGTTCTTC
15,TRBV28,.,TRBJ2-1,TRBD1,CASGLFRAGGNEQFF,TGTGCCAGCGGTCTCTTCCGGGCAGGGGGCAATGAGCAGTTCTTC
18,TRBV4-1,.,TRBJ1-1,.,CASSLVPRPQGGDTEAFF,TGCGCCAGCAGCCTCGTCCCCCGCCCCCAGGGAGGGGACACTGAAGCTTTCTTT
16,TRBV7-6,.,TRBJ2-4,TRBD1,CASSRGRGITKNIQYF,TGTGCCAGCAGCCGGGGCAGGGGGATCACCAAAAACATTCAGTACTTC